This paragraph covers one TCR gamma chain sequence. The protein in TCRdb stems from a much larger clone and differs at residue 13 from this DNA's translation, likely a read error; here the protein is translated from the DNA. These data originate in a study of gamma-delta chains in newborns, infants, children. Across the whole study: Polyclonal expansion of innate γδ T cells after birth follows microbial exposure.

The CDR3 runs 16 residues. Germline CDR1 and CDR2: GITISATS and ISYDGTV (reference sequence). TCRdb reanalyzed the reads using CATT. The sample has about 190 gamma-chain clones; 3.5% to 4.5% are singletons. This chain uses TRGV9 with TRGJP. No J gene is reported in TCRdb; it was inferred here by comparing the DNA with germline. This TCR came from a child who was a newborn, infant or young child, either healthy, febrile or measles-vaccinated (not recorded which). The sequenced sample was blood. The CDR3 loop reads CALWEEQELGKKNKVF. In nucleotides, the CDR3 is TGTGCCTTGTGGGAGGAACAAGAGTTGGGCAAAAAAAACAAGGTATTT.